The T cell receptor (beta chain) under discussion was sequenced for a study of T cell responses to AZD1222 COVID-19 vaccine. Study-wide points: Researchers report vaccine-associated CD4 TCRs spanning spike, with dominance at 160-218 and 743-854.

This table comes from immunoSEQ multiplex PCR, and its TCRdb copy is limited to in-frame clones, with some not included. The repertoire has about 130,000 clones, more than 70% of them found once; the top ten carry roughly 1.6%. On this clone: Antigen: not known.

Germline CDR1 and CDR2: MDHEN and SYDVKM. V lost 6 bases, J lost 8 bases, and 9 bases stayed unmatched. The CDR3 spans 14 residues. The receptor was isolated from an adult in good health. The sample here was peripheral blood, taken on day 0 of AZD1222 vaccination. The chain recombines TRBV28 with TRBJ1-2, with 10 bases that match TRBD1. The CDR3 is CASSEGTGAHGYTF. In DNA, the CDR3 is TGTGCCAGCAGCGAAGGGACAGGGGCTCACGGCTACACCTTC.